The 18 T cell receptor beta chains listed next were all sequenced from one sample in a study of T cell changes during pregnancy in multiple sclerosis. Some clones are missing from TCRdb's copy, which holds only in-frame ones; the method was immunoSEQ multiplex PCR. The table includes approximately 40,000 clones, 80% to 90% detected once. Sequencing was performed on CD4+ T cells from peripheral blood mononuclear cells, taken in the first trimester of pregnancy. These receptors were taken from a female donor with multiple sclerosis, enrolled in a pregnancy study.

This clone has a single count. The chain joins TRBV27 to TRBJ2-3; a weak D match, TRBD2 (6 bases). CDR1 and CDR2 (germline): MNHEY, SMNVEV (reference sequence). The CDR3 is 15 residues long. Trimming stripped 2 bases from V and 5 bases from J, with 14 bases between. The CDR3 loop reads CASSLQNGGVDTQYF. DNA of the CDR3: TGTGCCAGCAGTTTACAAAACGGAGGGGTAGATACGCAGTATTTT.

This clone was seen just once. The chain combines TRBV5-1 with TRBJ2-2, with TRBD1 identical over 8 bases. This CDR3 region has 15 residues. The germline CDR1 and CDR2 sequences are SGHRS and YFSETQ. After removal of 4 bases from V and 2 bases from J, the junction contained 4 bases not matched to a gene. Here the CDR3 reads CASSGGQVNTGELFF. For the CDR3, the DNA is TGCGCCAGCAGCGGGGGACAGGTAAACACCGGGGAGCTGTTTTTT. The full variable domain, with the rest looked up from reference TRBV5-1 and TRBJ2-2, is KAGVTQTPRYLIKTRGQQVTLSCSPISGHRSVSWYQQTPGQGLQFLFEYFSETQRNKGNFPGRFSGRQFSNSRSEMNVSTLELGDSALYLCASSGGQVNTGELFFGEGSRLTVL.

The V and J genes are TRBV14 and TRBJ2-3, with a weak D call TRBD1 (5 bases). Trimming left V 2 bases short and J 3 bases short, with 15 bases between. The length of the CDR3 is 16 residues. CDR1 is SGHDN, CDR2 FVKESK, per germline. As DNA, the CDR3 is TGTGCCAGCAGCCAACGCCAGGGAATCGTGACAGATACGCAGTATTTT. The encoded protein is CASSQRQGIVTDTQYF.

This clone was recorded a few times. The V call is TRBV29-1, the J call TRBJ2-4; unclear D gene. V was shortened by 0 bases and J by 9 bases, with 9 bases between the two germline ends. This CDR3 has 12 amino acids. From germline, CDR1 is SQVTM and CDR2 ANQGSEA. The CDR3 region is CSVEDHRSIQYF. The DNA for the CDR3 is TGCAGCGTTGAAGATCATAGGAGCATTCAGTACTTC.

The chain is built from TRBV7-2 and TRBJ2-7; 7 nucleotides agree with TRBD1. Trimming at V came to 1 base and at J to 2 bases, leaving 11 bases not matched to a gene. The CDR3 length is 17 residues. Germline V gives CDR1 SGHTA, CDR2 FQGNSA. The CDR3: CASSLGWLDRIAYEQYF. Here the CDR3 DNA reads TGTGCCAGCAGCTTAGGTTGGTTGGACAGGATTGCCTACGAGCAGTACTTC.

V and J are TRBV6-1 and TRBJ1-3; D might be TRBD1 (6 bases). From germline, CDR1 is MNHNS and CDR2 SASEGT. Trimming took off 2 bases at V and 0 bases at J, with 11 bases between the two ends. The CDR3 has 16 amino acids. The CDR3 is CASSEYWGRSGNTIYF. In DNA form, the CDR3 reads TGTGCCAGCAGTGAATACTGGGGGCGCTCTGGAAACACCATATATTTT.

V is TRBV5-1 and J is TRBJ2-5; 7 bases are a match to TRBD1. The CDR3 contains 15 residues. V shed 2 bases and J 2 bases; nucleotides not matched to a gene: 6. From germline, CDR1 is SGHRS and CDR2 YFSETQ. The CDR3 sequence is CASSLSTGPQETQYF. In DNA, the CDR3 is TGCGCCAGCAGCTTATCGACAGGGCCGCAAGAGACCCAGTACTTC.

The J gene is TRBJ1-4, the V gene TRBV5-1, with D uncertain. Germline CDR1 is SGHRS and CDR2 is YFSETQ. This CDR3 region has 14 residues. With 0 bases removed from V and 8 bases from J, the gap between germline ends came to 11 bases. The CDR3 loop is CASSLGAAGEKLFF. The CDR3 DNA follows: TGCGCCAGCAGCTTGGGGGCAGCAGGCGAAAAACTGTTTTTT.

The chain has TRBV5-5 and TRBJ1-3; D call uncertain. In germline, CDR1 is SGHKS, CDR2 YYEKEE (reference sequence). This CDR3 has 14 amino acids. The germline V and J ends were trimmed by 4 bases and 0 bases, with 8 bases remaining between them. The CDR3 DNA reads as TGTGCCAGCAGCCTACAGAGCTCTGGAAACACCATATATTTT. It is translated as CASSLQSSGNTIYF. Full variable domain (outside the CDR3, taken from reference TRBV5-5 and TRBJ1-3): DAGVTQSPTHLIKTRGQQVTLRCSPISGHKSVSWYQQVLGQGPQFIFQYYEKEERGRGNFPDRFSARQFPNYSSELNVNALLLGDSALYLCASSLQSSGNTIYFGEGSWLTVV.

The CDR3: CSARPQGAGTEAFF. Here the CDR3 DNA reads TGCAGCGCACGCCCACAGGGTGCGGGCACTGAAGCTTTCTTT. This chain connects TRBV29-1 to TRBJ1-1; D is possibly TRBD1 (6 bases). CDR1 and CDR2 (germline): SQVTM, ANQGSEA. The CDR3 spans 14 residues. The germline V and J ends were trimmed by 7 bases and 4 bases, with 19 bases remaining between them.

This clone was picked up one time. CDR3 in amino acids: CASSPGQGAQDNYGYTF. The DNA for the CDR3 is TGTGCCAGCTCACCGGGGCAGGGGGCGCAGGACAACTATGGCTACACCTTC. V and J are TRBV18 and TRBJ1-2, with 8 bases lining up with TRBD1. CDR3 length: 17 amino acids. Germline lookup yields CDR1 KGHSH and CDR2 LQKENI. V shed 3 bases and J 2 bases; nucleotides not matched to a gene: 11.

The chain combines TRBV4-1 with TRBJ2-5; 11 bases align to TRBD2. The germline gives CDR1 MGHRA, CDR2 YSYEKL. V lost 4 bases, J lost 5 bases, and 15 bases stayed unmatched. The CDR3 spans 18 residues. The CDR3 is CASSPGPIAGGLAETQYF. CDR3 bases: TGCGCCAGCAGCCCCGGGCCCATAGCGGGGGGGCTCGCTGAGACCCAGTACTTC.

The chain links TRBV18 to TRBJ2-5; the D gene is possibly TRBD2 (5 bases). From germline, CDR1 is KGHSH and CDR2 LQKENI. CDR3 length: 14 residues. V shed 1 base and J shed 1 base, with 7 bases lying between them. CDR3 sequence (DNA): TGTGCCAGCTCACCACAAGAGGGCCAAGAGACCCAGTACTTC. Residues: CASSPQEGQETQYF. The full variable domain, in which reference TRBV18 and TRBJ2-5 provide the parts outside the CDR3, is NAGVMQNPRHLVRRRGQEARLRCSPMKGHSHVYWYRQLPEEGLKFMVYLQKENIIDESGMPKERFSAEFPKEGPSILRIQQVVRGDSAAYFCASSPQEGQETQYFGPGTRLLVL.

This chain joins TRBV5-5 and TRBJ2-7; D perhaps matches TRBD2 (6 bases). The CDR3 totals 15 residues. V was clipped by 8 bases and J by 5 bases, with 23 bases between them. Per the germline V gene, CDR1 is SGHKS and CDR2 is YYEKEE (reference sequence). This chain's CDR3 is CASQPAAGKSDEQYF. In DNA, the CDR3 is TGTGCCAGTCAACCCGCGGCGGGGAAGAGTGACGAGCAGTACTTC. The variable domain in full, with the rest retrieved from reference TRBV5-5 and TRBJ2-7, is DAGVTQSPTHLIKTRGQQVTLRCSPISGHKSVSWYQQVLGQGPQFIFQYYEKEERGRGNFPDRFSARQFPNYSSELNVNALLLGDSALYLCASQPAAGKSDEQYFGPGTRLTVT.

The V gene is TRBV14, the J gene TRBJ1-2; a weak D match, TRBD1 (6 bases). Trimming pared 0 bases from V and 7 bases from J, leaving 9 bases between. This CDR3 has 13 residues. From germline, CDR1 is SGHDN and CDR2 FVKESK. CDR3 nucleotide sequence: TGTGCCAGCAGCCAAGAGGGGGCACGTGGCTACACCTTC. Translation gives CASSQEGARGYTF.

The chain links TRBV9 to TRBJ2-5; 9 nucleotides agree with TRBD1. This CDR3 is 15 amino acids long. J lost 3 bases, V lost 2 bases, and 5 bases had no gene match. Germline-derived CDR1 and CDR2 are SGDLS and YYNGEE. CDR3 residues: CASSVTGTGKETQYF. The CDR3 DNA reads TGTGCCAGCAGCGTCACCGGGACAGGGAAAGAGACCCAGTACTTC.

This clone was observed a single time. The rearrangement joins TRBV6-4 to TRBJ2-2; 9 bases align to TRBD2. The length of the CDR3 is 16 residues. Germline CDR1 and CDR2: MRHNA and SNTAGT. V was clipped by 7 bases and J by 3 bases; unmatched bases: 9. The CDR3 bases are TGTGCCAGCAAAGTTGGAGCTAGCGGGGACACCGGGGAGCTGTTTTTT. It encodes CASKVGASGDTGELFF.

The J gene is TRBJ2-1, the V gene TRBV7-9; TRBD1 is a possible D gene (5 bases). V lost 4 bases and J lost 4, with 11 bases in between. The CDR3 totals 14 residues. Germline CDR1 is SEHNR and CDR2 is FQNEAQ (reference sequence). The CDR3 DNA reads as TGTGCCAGCAGCTCGACAGTGGGGTACAATGAGCAGTTCTTC. This codes for CASSSTVGYNEQFF. The full variable domain, its missing parts supplied by reference TRBV7-9 and TRBJ2-1, is DTGVSQNPRHKITKRGQNVTFRCDPISEHNRLYWYRQTLGQGPEFLTYFQNEAQLEKSRLLSDRFSAERPKGSFSTLEIQRTEQGDSAMYLCASSSTVGYNEQFFGPGTRLTVL.